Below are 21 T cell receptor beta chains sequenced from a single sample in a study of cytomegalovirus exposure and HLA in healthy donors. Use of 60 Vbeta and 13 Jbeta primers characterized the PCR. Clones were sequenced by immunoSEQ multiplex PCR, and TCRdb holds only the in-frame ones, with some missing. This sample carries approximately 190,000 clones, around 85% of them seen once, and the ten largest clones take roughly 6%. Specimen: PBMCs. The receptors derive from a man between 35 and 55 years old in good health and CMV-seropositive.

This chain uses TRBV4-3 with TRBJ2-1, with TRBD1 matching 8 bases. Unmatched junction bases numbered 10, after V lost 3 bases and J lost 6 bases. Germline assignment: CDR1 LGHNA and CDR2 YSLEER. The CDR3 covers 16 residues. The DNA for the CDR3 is TGCGCCAGCAGCCACCCGGGACAGGCCGGGATCAATGAGCAGTTCTTC. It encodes CASSHPGQAGINEQFF.

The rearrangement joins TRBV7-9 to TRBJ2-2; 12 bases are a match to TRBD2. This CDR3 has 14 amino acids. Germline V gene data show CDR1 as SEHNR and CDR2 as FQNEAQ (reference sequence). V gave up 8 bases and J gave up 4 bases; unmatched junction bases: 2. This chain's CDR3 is CASRGLAGTGELFF. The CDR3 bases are TGTGCCAGCCGGGGACTAGCGGGCACCGGGGAGCTGTTTTTT.

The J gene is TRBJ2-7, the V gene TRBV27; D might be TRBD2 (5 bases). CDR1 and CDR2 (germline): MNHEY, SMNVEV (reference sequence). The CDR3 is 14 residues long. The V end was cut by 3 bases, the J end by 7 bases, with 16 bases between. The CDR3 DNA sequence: TGTGCCAGCAGTTTCGGTCGGGGATTGGGGGAGCAGTACTTC. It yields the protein CASSFGRGLGEQYF.

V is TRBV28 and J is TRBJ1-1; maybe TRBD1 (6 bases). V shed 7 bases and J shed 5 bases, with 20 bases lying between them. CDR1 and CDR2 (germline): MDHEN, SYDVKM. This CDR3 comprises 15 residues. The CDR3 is CASKRGGRGGTEAFF. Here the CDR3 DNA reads TGTGCCAGCAAGAGGGGGGGTAGGGGAGGGACTGAAGCTTTCTTT.

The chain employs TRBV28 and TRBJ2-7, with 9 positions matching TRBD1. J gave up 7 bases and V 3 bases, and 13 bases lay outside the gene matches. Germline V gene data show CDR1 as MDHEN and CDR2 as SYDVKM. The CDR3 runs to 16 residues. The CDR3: CASSFFWEQGAREQYF. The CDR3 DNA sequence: TGTGCCAGCAGTTTTTTTTGGGAACAGGGGGCGAGAGAGCAGTACTTC.

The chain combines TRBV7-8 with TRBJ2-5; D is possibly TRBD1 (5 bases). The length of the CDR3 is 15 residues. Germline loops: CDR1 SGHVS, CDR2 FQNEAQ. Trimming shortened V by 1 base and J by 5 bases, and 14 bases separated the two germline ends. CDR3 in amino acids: CASSLVFKGMETQYF. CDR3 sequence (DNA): TGTGCCAGCAGCTTAGTGTTCAAGGGGATGGAGACCCAGTACTTC. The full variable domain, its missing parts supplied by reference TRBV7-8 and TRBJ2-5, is GAGVSQSPRYKVAKRGQDVALRCDPISGHVSLFWYQQALGQGPEFLTYFQNEAQLDKSGLPSDRFFAERPEGSVSTLKIQRTQQEDSAVYLCASSLVFKGMETQYFGPGTRLLVL.

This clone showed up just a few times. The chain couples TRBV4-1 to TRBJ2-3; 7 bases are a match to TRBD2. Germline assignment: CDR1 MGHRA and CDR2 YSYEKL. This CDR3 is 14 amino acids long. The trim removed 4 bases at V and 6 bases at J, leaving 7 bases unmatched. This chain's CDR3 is CASSRGGGADTQYF. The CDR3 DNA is TGCGCCAGCAGCCGGGGCGGGGGAGCCGATACGCAGTATTTT.

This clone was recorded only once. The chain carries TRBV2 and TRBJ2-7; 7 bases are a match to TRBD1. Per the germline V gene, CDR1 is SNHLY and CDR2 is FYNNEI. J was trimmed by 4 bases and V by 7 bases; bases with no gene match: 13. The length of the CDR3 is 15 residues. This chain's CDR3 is CASNPPRGLVYEQYF. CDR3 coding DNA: TGTGCCAGCAACCCCCCCAGGGGGTTGGTTTACGAGCAGTACTTC.

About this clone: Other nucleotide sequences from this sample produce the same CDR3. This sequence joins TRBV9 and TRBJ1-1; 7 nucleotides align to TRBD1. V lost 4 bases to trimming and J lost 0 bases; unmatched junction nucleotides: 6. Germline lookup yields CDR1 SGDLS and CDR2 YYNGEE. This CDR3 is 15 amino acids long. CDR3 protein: CASSPRTGMNTEAFF. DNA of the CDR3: TGTGCCAGCAGCCCACGGACAGGCATGAACACTGAAGCTTTCTTT.

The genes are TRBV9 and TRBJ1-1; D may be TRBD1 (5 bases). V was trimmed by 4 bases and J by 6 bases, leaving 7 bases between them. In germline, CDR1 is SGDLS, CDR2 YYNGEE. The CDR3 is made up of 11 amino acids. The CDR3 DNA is TGTGCCAGCAGCCGACAGTCTGAAGCTTTCTTT. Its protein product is CASSRQSEAFF.

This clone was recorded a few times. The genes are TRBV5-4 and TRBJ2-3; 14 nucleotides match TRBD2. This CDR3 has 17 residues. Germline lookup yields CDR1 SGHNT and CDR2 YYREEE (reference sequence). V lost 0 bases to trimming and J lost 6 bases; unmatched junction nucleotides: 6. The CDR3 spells CASSLGLAGGRLDTQYF. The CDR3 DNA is TGTGCCAGCAGCTTGGGACTAGCGGGGGGGCGTCTTGATACGCAGTATTTT.

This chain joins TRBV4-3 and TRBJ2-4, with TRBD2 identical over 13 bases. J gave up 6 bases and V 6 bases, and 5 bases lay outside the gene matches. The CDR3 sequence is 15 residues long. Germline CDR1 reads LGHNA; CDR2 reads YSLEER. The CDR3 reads CASSRGLAGLNIQYF. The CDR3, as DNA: TGCGCCAGCAGTCGGGGACTAGCGGGATTAAACATTCAGTACTTC.

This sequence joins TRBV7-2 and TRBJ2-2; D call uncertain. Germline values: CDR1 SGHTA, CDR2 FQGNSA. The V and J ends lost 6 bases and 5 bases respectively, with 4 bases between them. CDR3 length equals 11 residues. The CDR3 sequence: CASRSTGELFF. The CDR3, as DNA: TGTGCCAGCAGGTCAACCGGGGAGCTGTTTTTT.

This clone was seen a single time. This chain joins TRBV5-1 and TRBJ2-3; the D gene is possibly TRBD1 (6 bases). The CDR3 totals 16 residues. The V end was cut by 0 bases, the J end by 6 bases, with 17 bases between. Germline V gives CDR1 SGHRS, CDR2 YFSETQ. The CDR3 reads CASSLVGSGESDTQYF. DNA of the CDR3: TGCGCCAGCAGCTTGGTAGGGTCAGGGGAGAGTGATACGCAGTATTTT.

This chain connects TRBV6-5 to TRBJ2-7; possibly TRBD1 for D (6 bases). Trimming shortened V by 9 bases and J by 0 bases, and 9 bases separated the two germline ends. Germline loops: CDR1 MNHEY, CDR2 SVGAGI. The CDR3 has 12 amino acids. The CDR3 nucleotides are TGTGCCAGTCAACAGGGCTCCTACGAGCAGTACTTC. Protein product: CASQQGSYEQYF.

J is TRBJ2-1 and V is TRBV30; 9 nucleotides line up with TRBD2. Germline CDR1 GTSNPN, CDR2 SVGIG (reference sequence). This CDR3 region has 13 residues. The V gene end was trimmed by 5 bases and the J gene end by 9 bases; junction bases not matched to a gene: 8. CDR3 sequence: CAWDLSGGAEQFF. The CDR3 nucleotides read TGTGCCTGGGACCTTAGCGGGGGTGCTGAGCAGTTCTTC.

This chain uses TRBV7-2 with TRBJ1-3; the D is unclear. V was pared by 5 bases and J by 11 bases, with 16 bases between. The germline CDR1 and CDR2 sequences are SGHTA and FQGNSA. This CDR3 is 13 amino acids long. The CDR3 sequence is CASSQTVYGAIYF. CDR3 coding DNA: TGTGCCAGCAGCCAGACTGTCTACGGGGCCATATATTTT.

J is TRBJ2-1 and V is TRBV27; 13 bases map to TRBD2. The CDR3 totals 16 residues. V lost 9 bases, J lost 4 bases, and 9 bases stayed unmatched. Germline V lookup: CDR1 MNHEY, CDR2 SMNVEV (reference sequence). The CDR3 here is CASKKGLAGVYNEQFF. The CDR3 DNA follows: TGTGCCAGTAAAAAAGGACTAGCGGGGGTGTACAATGAGCAGTTCTTC.

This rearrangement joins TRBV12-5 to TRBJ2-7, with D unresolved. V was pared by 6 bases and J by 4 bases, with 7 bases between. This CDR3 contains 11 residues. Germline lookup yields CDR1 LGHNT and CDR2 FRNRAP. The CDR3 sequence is CASGSQYEQYF. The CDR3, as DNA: TGTGCTAGTGGCTCACAGTACGAGCAGTACTTC. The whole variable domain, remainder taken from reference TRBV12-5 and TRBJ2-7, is DARVTQTPRHKVTEMGQEVTMRCQPILGHNTVFWYRQTMMQGLELLAYFRNRAPLDDSGMPKDRFSAEMPDATLATLKIQPSEPRDSAVYFCASGSQYEQYFGPGTRLTVT.

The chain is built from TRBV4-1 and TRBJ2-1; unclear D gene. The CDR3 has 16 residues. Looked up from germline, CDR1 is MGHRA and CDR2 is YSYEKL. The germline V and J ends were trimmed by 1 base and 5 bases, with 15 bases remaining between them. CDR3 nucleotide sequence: TGCGCCAGCAGCCAAGTTGGTACCAGAGCGCACAATGAGCAGTTCTTC. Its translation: CASSQVGTRAHNEQFF.

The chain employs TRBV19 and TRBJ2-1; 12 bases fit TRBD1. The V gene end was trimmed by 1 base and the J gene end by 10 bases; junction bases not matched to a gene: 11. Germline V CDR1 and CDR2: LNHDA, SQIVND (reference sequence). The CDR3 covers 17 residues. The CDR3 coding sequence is TGTGCCAGTAGTATAGTAGGTAGGGGACAGGGGGCAGAGGAGCAGTTCTTC. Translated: CASSIVGRGQGAEEQFF.